What follows describes a single T cell receptor (beta chain). This specimen comes from a study of blood T cell repertoires in COVID-19. As for the study in general: Material from acute and convalescent COVID-19 was sourced from the United States, Italy and Spain. T cells, B-cell-depleted T cells, or PBMCs supplied cDNA or gDNA.

Study processing details: For nucleated cells, counts were estimated from reference gene primer amplification. Data came from immunoSEQ multiplex PCR; TCRdb stores just in-frame clones and leaves some out. For V, J and clone size, that table is used; D and trimming come from the DNA. The table includes 9,500 to 13,000 clones, 80% to 90% detected once. Unmatched junction bases numbered 7, after V lost 5 bases and J lost 4 bases. Germline CDR1 and CDR2: SGHNT and YYREEE (reference sequence). The CDR3 length is 16 residues. The specimen was peripheral blood. This TCR came from a human donor in a cohort sampled during active COVID-19. This chain links TRBV5-4 with TRBJ2-2, with 11 bases identical to TRBD1. The CDR3 is CASSSGDRGTTGELFF. The CDR3 DNA sequence: TGTGCCAGCAGTTCGGGGGACAGGGGGACCACCGGGGAGCTGTTTTTT.